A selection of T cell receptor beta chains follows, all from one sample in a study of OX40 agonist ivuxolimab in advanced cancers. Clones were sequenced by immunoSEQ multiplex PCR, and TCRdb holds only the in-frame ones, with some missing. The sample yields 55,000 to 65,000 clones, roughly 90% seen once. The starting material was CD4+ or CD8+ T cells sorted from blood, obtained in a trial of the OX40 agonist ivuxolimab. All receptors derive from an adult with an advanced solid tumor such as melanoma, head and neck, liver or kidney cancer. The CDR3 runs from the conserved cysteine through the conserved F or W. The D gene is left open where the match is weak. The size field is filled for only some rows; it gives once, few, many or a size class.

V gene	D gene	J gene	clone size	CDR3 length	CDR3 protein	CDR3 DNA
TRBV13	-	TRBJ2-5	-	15	CASSHLMAEQETQYF	TGTGCCAGCAGCCACTTGATGGCCGAACAAGAGACCCAGTACTTC
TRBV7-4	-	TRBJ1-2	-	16	CASSWALDTPNYGYTF	TGTGCCAGCAGCTGGGCCCTGGACACCCCTAACTATGGCTACACCTTC
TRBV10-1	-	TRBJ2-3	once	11	CASTSGDTQYF	TGCGCCAGCACCTCGGGAGATACGCAGTATTTT
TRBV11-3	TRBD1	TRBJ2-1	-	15	CASSPTGSNYNEQFF	TGTGCCAGCAGCCCGACAGGGTCCAACTACAATGAGCAGTTCTTC
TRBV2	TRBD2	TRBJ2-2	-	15	CASWTSGENTGELFF	TGTGCCAGCTGGACTAGCGGGGAGAACACCGGGGAGCTGTTTTTT
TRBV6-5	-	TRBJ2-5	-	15	CASSLKGGDQETQYF	TGTGCCAGCAGTTTAAAGGGGGGAGACCAAGAGACCCAGTACTTC
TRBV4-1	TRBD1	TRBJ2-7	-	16	CASSSSGTGVSYEQYF	TGCGCCAGCAGTTCATCCGGGACAGGGGTCTCCTACGAGCAGTACTTC
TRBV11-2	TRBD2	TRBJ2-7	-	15	CASSLEASGGSEQYF	TGTGCCAGCAGCTTAGAGGCTAGCGGGGGCTCCGAGCAGTACTTC
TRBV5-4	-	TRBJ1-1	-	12	CASSYDRLEAFF	TGTGCCAGCAGCTACGACAGACTTGAAGCTTTCTTT
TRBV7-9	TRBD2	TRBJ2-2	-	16	CASSALAGANTGELFF	TGTGCCAGCAGCGCACTAGCGGGGGCTAACACCGGGGAGCTGTTTTTT
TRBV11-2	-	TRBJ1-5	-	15	CASSLDYSGDQPQHF	TGTGCCAGCAGCTTAGACTACTCAGGGGATCAGCCCCAGCATTTT
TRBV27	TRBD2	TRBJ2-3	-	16	CASSLGLAGGIDTQYF	TGTGCCAGCAGTTTAGGTCTAGCGGGGGGGATAGATACGCAGTATTTT
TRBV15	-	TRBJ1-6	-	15	CATSRAWEGESPLHF	TGTGCCACCAGCAGAGCATGGGAGGGCGAGTCACCCCTCCACTTT
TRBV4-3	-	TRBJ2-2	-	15	CASSPAGATTGELFF	TGCGCCAGCAGCCCCGCAGGGGCGACCACCGGGGAGCTGTTTTTT
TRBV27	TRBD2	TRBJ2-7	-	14	CASTPSGGLYEQYF	TGTGCCAGCACCCCGAGCGGGGGCCTCTACGAGCAGTACTTC
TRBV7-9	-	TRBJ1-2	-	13	CASSLGGSYGYTF	TGTGCCAGCAGCTTAGGGGGTTCCTATGGCTACACCTTC
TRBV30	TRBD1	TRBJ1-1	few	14	CAWGTGGSVTEAFF	TGTGCCTGGGGGACAGGGGGCAGCGTCACTGAAGCTTTCTTT
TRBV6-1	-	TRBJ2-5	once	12	CATDSTSGTQYF	TGTGCCACCGACAGTACATCGGGTACCCAGTACTTC
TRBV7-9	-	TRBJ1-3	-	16	CASSLGGALSGNTIYF	TGTGCCAGCAGCTTAGGGGGGGCCCTCTCTGGAAACACCATATATTTT
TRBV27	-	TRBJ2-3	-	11	CASRDLDTQYF	TGTGCCAGCAGGGACTTAGATACGCAGTATTTT
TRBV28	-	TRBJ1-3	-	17	CATSDPPDSISGNTIYF	TGTGCCACCTCGGACCCACCGGACAGCATCTCTGGAAACACCATATATTTT
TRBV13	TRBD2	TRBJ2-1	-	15	CASSLGTSEQNEQFF	TGTGCCAGCAGCTTAGGTACTAGCGAACAGAATGAGCAGTTCTTC
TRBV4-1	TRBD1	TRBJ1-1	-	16	CASSQPGQGWNTEAFF	TGCGCCAGCAGCCAACCGGGACAGGGGTGGAACACTGAAGCTTTCTTT
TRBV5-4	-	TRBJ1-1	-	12	CASSPGGTEAFF	TGTGCCAGCAGTCCAGGTGGGACTGAAGCTTTCTTT
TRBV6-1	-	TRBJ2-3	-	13	CASIPGGTDTQYF	TGTGCCAGCATCCCAGGGGGCACAGATACGCAGTATTTT
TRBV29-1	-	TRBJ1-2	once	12	CSVEYAGNGYTF	TGCAGCGTTGAATACGCGGGCAATGGCTACACCTTC